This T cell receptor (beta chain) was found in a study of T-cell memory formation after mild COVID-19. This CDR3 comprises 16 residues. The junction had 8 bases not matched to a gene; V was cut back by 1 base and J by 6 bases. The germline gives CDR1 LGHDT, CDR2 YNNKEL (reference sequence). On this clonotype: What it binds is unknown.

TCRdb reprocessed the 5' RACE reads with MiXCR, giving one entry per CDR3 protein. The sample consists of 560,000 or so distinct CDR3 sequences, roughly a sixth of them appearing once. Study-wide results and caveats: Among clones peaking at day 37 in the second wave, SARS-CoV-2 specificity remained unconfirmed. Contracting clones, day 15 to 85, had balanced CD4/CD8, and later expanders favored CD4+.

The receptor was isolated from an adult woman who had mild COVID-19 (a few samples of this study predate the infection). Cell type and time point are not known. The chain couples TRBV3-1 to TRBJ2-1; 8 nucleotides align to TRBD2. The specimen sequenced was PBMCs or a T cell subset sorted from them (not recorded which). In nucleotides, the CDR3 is TGTGCCAGCAGCCAAGGTAGCGGGATCTACTTCAATGAGCAGTTCTTC. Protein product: CASSQGSGIYFNEQFF.